This T cell receptor beta chain was recovered during a study of T cell repertoires in cytomegalovirus infection. Background on the study: Recently identified HLA-C-restricted CMV epitopes and well-studied HLA-B-restricted CMV epitopes were used by the study. An indication of both CMV infection and matching HLA type came from public TCR beta signatures.

Germline CDR1 and CDR2: DFQATT and SNEGSKA (reference sequence). V lost 5 bases and J 9 bases, leaving 17 bases between the germline ends. This CDR3 contains 13 residues. To note about this clonotype: What it recognizes is unknown.

MiXCR, run by TCRdb on the reads, gives a single entry per CDR3 protein. Altogether more than 250,000 distinct CDR3 sequences are present, 25% being singletons, with the ten largest covering about an eighth. Study conclusions and caveats: Identification of carriers of CMV plus the relevant HLA was achieved through cumulative public TCR beta family frequency. Dominating the ex vivo response were HLA-C-restricted CMV-specific TCR beta clonotypes.

This TCR derives from a human donor in good health (CMV status not recorded). Some clones in this sample may be carry-over from other donors' samples. The V gene is TRBV20-1, the J gene TRBJ2-1; D gene uncertain. Sequences were derived from cultured PBMCs, sampled from culture after CMV antigen stimulation. CDR3 protein: CSADPPNVSEQFF. For the CDR3, the DNA is TGCAGTGCTGACCCCCCGAACGTGAGTGAGCAGTTCTTC.